The 8 T cell receptor beta chains presented below share a single source sample, sequenced in a study of OX40 agonist ivuxolimab in advanced cancers. Repertoires were generated with immunoSEQ multiplex PCR, while TCRdb's copy carries only in-frame clones and drops some. Of 65,000 to 95,000 clones detected, 80% to 90% appear once; the ten largest clones hold 10%. The source was CD4+ or CD8+ T cells sorted from blood, collected in a trial of the OX40 agonist ivuxolimab. Receptor source: an adult with an advanced solid tumor such as melanoma, head and neck, liver or kidney cancer.

The CDR3 DNA sequence: TGCGCCAGCAGGGCCGGGACAGGGAACACTGAAGCTTTCTTT. Protein product: CASRAGTGNTEAFF. The J gene is TRBJ1-1, the V gene TRBV10-1; the match to TRBD1 covers 8 bases. The ends lost 6 bases at V and 1 base at J; junction bases unmatched: 4. Per germline, CDR1 WNHNN and CDR2 SYGVQD (reference sequence). This CDR3 contains 14 residues.

This chain links TRBV19 with TRBJ1-5; D is perhaps TRBD1 (6 bases). Between the trimmed V and J ends, which lost 6 bases and 3 bases, there was a span of 15 bases. The CDR3 has 15 residues. Per germline, CDR1 LNHDA and CDR2 SQIVND (reference sequence). The CDR3 loop reads CASSRTELYNQPQHF. DNA of the CDR3: TGTGCCAGTAGCAGGACAGAGTTATACAATCAGCCCCAGCATTTT.

V gene TRBV7-8 combines with J gene TRBJ2-3; no definite D call. Germline V gene data show CDR1 as SGHVS and CDR2 as FQNEAQ. Trimming cost V 3 bases and J 2 bases, with 9 bases left between them. The CDR3 runs to 14 residues. This CDR3 is CASSFIHTTDTQYF. The CDR3 DNA is TGTGCCAGCAGCTTCATCCACACCACAGATACGCAGTATTTT.

The V gene is TRBV6-1, the J gene TRBJ1-5; D ambiguous. Trimming cost V 7 bases and J 0 bases, with 13 bases left between them. The CDR3 is 15 residues long. Germline assignment: CDR1 MNHNS and CDR2 SASEGT. Here the CDR3 reads CASKNSGYSNQPQHF. CDR3 DNA sequence: TGTGCCAGCAAAAACTCGGGATATAGCAATCAGCCCCAGCATTTT.

This clone was seen a single time. The rearrangement joins TRBV5-1 to TRBJ2-5; 7 positions match TRBD1. V trimming: 0 bases; J trimming: 1 base; junction bases outside the gene matches: 3. The CDR3 consists of 15 residues. The germline V gene has CDR1 SGHRS and CDR2 YFSETQ. The CDR3 nucleotides are TGCGCCAGCAGCTTGGTTTCAGGGGGCCAAGAGACCCAGTACTTC. This gives the protein CASSLVSGGQETQYF. The full variable domain, its missing parts supplied by reference TRBV5-1 and TRBJ2-5, is KAGVTQTPRYLIKTRGQQVTLSCSPISGHRSVSWYQQTPGQGLQFLFEYFSETQRNKGNFPGRFSGRQFSNSRSEMNVSTLELGDSALYLCASSLVSGGQETQYFGPGTRLLVL.

The chain employs TRBV15 and TRBJ2-7; possible D gene TRBD2, 6 bases. Germline values: CDR1 LNHNV, CDR2 YYDKDF (reference sequence). The CDR3 is 14 residues long. Trimming took 2 bases from V and 0 from J, leaving 8 bases between them. CDR3 DNA: TGTGCCACCAGCAGAATGGGGGGCTCCTACGAGCAGTACTTC. Translation gives CATSRMGGSYEQYF. Combining the CDR3 with reference TRBV15 and TRBJ2-7 gives the whole variable domain DAMVIQNPRYQVTQFGKPVTLSCSQTLNHNVMYWYQQKSSQAPKLLFHYYDKDFNNEADTPDNFQSRRPNTSFCFLDIRSPGLGDTAMYLCATSRMGGSYEQYFGPGTRLTVT.

V gene TRBV4-2 combines with J gene TRBJ2-7; TRBD2 matches at 12 bases. Germline lookup yields CDR1 LGHNA and CDR2 YNFKEQ. The junction had 3 bases not matched to a gene; V was cut back by 1 base and J by 2 bases. The CDR3 spans 16 residues. CDR3 residues: CASSQGLAGAPYEQYF. As DNA, the CDR3 is TGTGCCAGCAGCCAAGGACTAGCGGGGGCTCCCTACGAGCAGTACTTC.

The chain is built from TRBV2 and TRBJ1-5, with D possibly matching TRBD1 (5 bases). Per the germline V gene, CDR1 is SNHLY and CDR2 is FYNNEI. The CDR3 is 13 residues long. Trimming left V 4 bases short and J 5 bases short, with 9 bases between. The CDR3 is CASSAREHQPQHF. The CDR3 DNA follows: TGTGCCAGCAGTGCCAGGGAGCATCAGCCCCAGCATTTT.